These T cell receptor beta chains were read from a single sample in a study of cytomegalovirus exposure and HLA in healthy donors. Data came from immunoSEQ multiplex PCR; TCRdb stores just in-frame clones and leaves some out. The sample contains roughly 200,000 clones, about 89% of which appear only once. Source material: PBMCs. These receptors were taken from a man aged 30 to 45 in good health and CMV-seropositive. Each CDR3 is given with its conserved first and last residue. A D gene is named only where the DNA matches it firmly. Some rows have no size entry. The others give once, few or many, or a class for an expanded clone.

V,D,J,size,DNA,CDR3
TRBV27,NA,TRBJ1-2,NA,TGTGCCAGCAGTTTAACGCAGGGGTGGACTAACTATGGCTACACCTTC,CASSLTQGWTNYGYTF
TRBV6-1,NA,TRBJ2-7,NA,TGTGCCAGCGGACAGAGCTCCTACGAGCAGTACTTC,CASGQSSYEQYF
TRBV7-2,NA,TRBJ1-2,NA,TGTGCCAGCAGCTTACAGTCAGGGACCTATGGCTACACCTTC,CASSLQSGTYGYTF
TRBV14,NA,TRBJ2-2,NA,TGTGCCAGCAGCCAAGGGGAGTGGGTCCAGGGAACGATCACCGGGGAGCTGTTTTTT,CASSQGEWVQGTITGELFF
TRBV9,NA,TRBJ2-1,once,TGTGCCAGCAGCCTGGCTGGCTCCTACAATGAGCAGTTCTTC,CASSLAGSYNEQFF
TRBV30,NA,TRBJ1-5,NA,TGTGCCTGGAGTGTAAAGGGGGGCGTAAGGCATTTT,CAWSVKGGVRHF
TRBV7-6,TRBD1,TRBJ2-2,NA,TGTGCCAGCAGCACCGGGACAGGGGTCCTCATTGGGGAGCTGTTTTTT,CASSTGTGVLIGELFF
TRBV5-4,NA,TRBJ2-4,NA,TGTGCCAGCACCTACCAAGGGGGAGGGGTAGCCAAAAACATTCAGTACTTC,CASTYQGGGVAKNIQYF
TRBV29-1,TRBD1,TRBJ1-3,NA,TGCAGCGGGGGACAGAGCCCTGGAAACACCATATATTTT,CSGGQSPGNTIYF
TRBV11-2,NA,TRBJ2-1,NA,TGTGCCAGCAGCCCGCTTGGGGTGAATGAGCAGTTCTTC,CASSPLGVNEQFF
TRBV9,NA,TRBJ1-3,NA,TGTGCCAGCAGCCCAGGGGAGGCGTCGTCTGGAAACACCATATATTTT,CASSPGEASSGNTIYF
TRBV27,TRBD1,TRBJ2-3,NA,TGTGCCAGCATGTACAGGGGATCGACGCAGTATTTT,CASMYRGSTQYF
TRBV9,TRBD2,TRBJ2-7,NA,TGTGCCAGCAGCGTAGATCCGGGGGGGCACTACGAGCAGTACTTC,CASSVDPGGHYEQYF
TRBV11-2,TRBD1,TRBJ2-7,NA,TGTGCCAGCAGCCCAATCCGGGACAGGGATAGTTACGAGCAGTACTTC,CASSPIRDRDSYEQYF
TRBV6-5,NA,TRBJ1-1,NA,TGTGCCAGCAGTTACGGGTCAGGGATGAACACTGAAGCTTTCTTT,CASSYGSGMNTEAFF
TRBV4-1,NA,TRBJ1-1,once,TGCGCCAGCAGCCCCCTCACTGGGTTGAACACTGAAGCTTTCTTT,CASSPLTGLNTEAFF
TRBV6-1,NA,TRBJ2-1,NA,TGTGCCAGCAGTGTGGTGGGAGTTAGGTACAATGAGCAGTTCTTC,CASSVVGVRYNEQFF
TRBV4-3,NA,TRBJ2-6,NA,TGCGCCAGCAGCCAAGAGCTGAACTCTGGGGCCAACGTCCTGACTTTC,CASSQELNSGANVLTF
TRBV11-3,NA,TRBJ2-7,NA,TGTGCCAGCAGTTTCCTGGGCTACGAGCAGTACTTC,CASSFLGYEQYF
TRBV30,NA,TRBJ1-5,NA,TGTGCCTGGACTAAGGGGGGCGGTCAGCCCCAGCATTTT,CAWTKGGGQPQHF
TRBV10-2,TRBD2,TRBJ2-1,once,TGCGCCAGCAGCGGGACTATCAATGAGCAGTTCTTC,CASSGTINEQFF
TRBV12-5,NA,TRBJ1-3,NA,TGTGCTAGTGTTCTGACCTGCACAGGGCCCGGTCGCAATGGCATATATTTT,CASVLTCTGPGRNGIYF
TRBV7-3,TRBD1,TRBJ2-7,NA,TGTGCCAGCAGCGCCAGACAGGGTTACGAGCAGTACTTC,CASSARQGYEQYF
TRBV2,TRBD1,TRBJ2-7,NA,TGTGCCATCCGGGACAGCTCCTACGAGCAGTACTTC,CAIRDSSYEQYF
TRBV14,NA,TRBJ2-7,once,TGTGCCAGCAGCCCCATTGGGGTCTACGAGCAGTACTTC,CASSPIGVYEQYF
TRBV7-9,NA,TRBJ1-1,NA,TGTGCCAGCAGCTTTACAGCAGGAGAGAACACTGAAGCTTTCTTT,CASSFTAGENTEAFF
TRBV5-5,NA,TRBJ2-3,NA,TGTGCCAGCAGCTTAACAGGGTCCCGGGTCACGCAGTATTTT,CASSLTGSRVTQYF
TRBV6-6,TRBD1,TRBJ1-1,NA,TGTGCCAGCACCTCACAGGGGGCCAACGGGCACACTGAAGCTTTCTTT,CASTSQGANGHTEAFF
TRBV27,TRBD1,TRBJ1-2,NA,TGTGCCAGCGCTGGACAGGGGGTTGTCTATGGCTACACCTTC,CASAGQGVVYGYTF
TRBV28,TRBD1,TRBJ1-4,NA,TGTGCCAGCAGGTCACAGGGGATTAATGAAAAACTGTTTTTT,CASRSQGINEKLFF
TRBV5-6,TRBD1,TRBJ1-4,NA,TGTGCCAGCATTACAGGGGGCTGGAATGAAAAACTGTTTTTT,CASITGGWNEKLFF
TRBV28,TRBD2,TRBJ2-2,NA,TGTGCCAGCAGTTTGGGGACTAGCGCCGGGGAGCTGTTTTTT,CASSLGTSAGELFF
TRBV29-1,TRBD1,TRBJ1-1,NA,TGCAGCGTCGTCCTGACAGGGGGGAACACTGAAGCTTTCTTT,CSVVLTGGNTEAFF
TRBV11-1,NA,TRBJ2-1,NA,TGTGCCAGCAGCTTAGCAGGGTCTCCCTACAATGAGCAGTTCTTC,CASSLAGSPYNEQFF
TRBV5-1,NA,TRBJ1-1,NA,TGCGCCAGCAGCTTGGGGGGGAGCGCCACTGAAGCTTTCTTT,CASSLGGSATEAFF
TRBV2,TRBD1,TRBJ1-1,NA,TGTGCCAGCAGTGTAGACAGGGGGGTAAACACTGAAGCTTTCTTT,CASSVDRGVNTEAFF
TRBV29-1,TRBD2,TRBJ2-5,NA,TGCAGCGTTGAGGTGGGAGGGCTTCTCCAAGAGACCCAGTACTTC,CSVEVGGLLQETQYF
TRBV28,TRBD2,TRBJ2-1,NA,TGTGCCAGCAGTTTGGCGGGAGCAAACGAGCAGTTCTTC,CASSLAGANEQFF
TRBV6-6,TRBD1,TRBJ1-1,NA,TGTGCCAGCAGTTACGACGGACAGGCCGGGGGTGAAGCTTTCTTT,CASSYDGQAGGEAFF
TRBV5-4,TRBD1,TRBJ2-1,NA,TGTGCCAGCAGCTCCGGACAGGGTTGGAACAATGAGCAGTTCTTC,CASSSGQGWNNEQFF
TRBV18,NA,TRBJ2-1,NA,TGTGCCAGCTCACCACAGGGGTCCTACAATGAGCAGTTCTTC,CASSPQGSYNEQFF
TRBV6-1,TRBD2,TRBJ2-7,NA,TGTGCCAGCCGGGCTAGCGGATCCTACGAGCAGTACTTC,CASRASGSYEQYF
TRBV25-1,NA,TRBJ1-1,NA,TGTGCCAGCAGCCAGTTTTCGAACACTGAAGCTTTCTTT,CASSQFSNTEAFF
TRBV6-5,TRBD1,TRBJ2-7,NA,TGTGCCAGCAGTTCCCCCGGGACAGGGGGCCACGAGCAGTACTTC,CASSSPGTGGHEQYF
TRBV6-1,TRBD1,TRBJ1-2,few,TGTGCCAGCAGTGAACCTGGACAGGGCGGCTATGGCTACACCTTC,CASSEPGQGGYGYTF
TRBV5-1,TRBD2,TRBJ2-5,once,TGCGCCAGCAGCTTGGGACTAGCGGATAAACAAGAGACCCAGTACTTC,CASSLGLADKQETQYF
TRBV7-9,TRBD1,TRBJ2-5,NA,TGTGCCAGCAGACCATGGGGACAGGGGGGCGACGTGGAGACCCAGTACTTC,CASRPWGQGGDVETQYF
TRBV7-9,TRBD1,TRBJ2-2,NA,TGTGCCAGCAGTTCACAGATTCGACAGGGCCTCACCGGGGAGCTGTTTTTT,CASSSQIRQGLTGELFF
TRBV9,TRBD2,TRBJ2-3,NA,TGTGCCAGCACAACCATGGGGGGGTCAGATACGCAGTATTTT,CASTTMGGSDTQYF
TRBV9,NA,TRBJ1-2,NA,TGTGCCAGCAGCGGGGAGAACTATGGCTACACCTTC,CASSGENYGYTF
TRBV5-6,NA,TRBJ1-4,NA,TGTGCCAGCAGCAAACCTCCCAGGGAACGAGAAAAACTGTTTTTT,CASSKPPREREKLFF
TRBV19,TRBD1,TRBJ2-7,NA,TGTGCCAGTAGTATCTGGGGACAGACCTTCAAGCAGTACTTC,CASSIWGQTFKQYF
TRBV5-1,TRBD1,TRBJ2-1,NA,TGCGCCAGCAGCTACGGACAGGGCGATGAGCAGTTCTTC,CASSYGQGDEQFF
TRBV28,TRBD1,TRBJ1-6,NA,TGTGCCAGCAGCGACCGAAAACTGGACAGGAATAACTACTCCTATAATTCACCCCTCCACTTT,CASSDRKLDRNNYSYNSPLHF
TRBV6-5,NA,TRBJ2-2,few,TGTGCCAGCAGTTACGGGGGGCACGGGGAGCTGTTTTTT,CASSYGGHGELFF
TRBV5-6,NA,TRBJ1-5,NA,TGTGCCAGCAGCACCTACAGGGCCGGGCCCCAGCATTTT,CASSTYRAGPQHF
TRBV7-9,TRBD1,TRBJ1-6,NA,TGTGCCAGCAGCTTAGGTCTCGGGACAGTGAATTCACCCCTCCACTTT,CASSLGLGTVNSPLHF
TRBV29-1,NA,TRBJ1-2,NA,TGCAGCGTTGGAAAGGGGGAGGGCTACACCTTC,CSVGKGEGYTF
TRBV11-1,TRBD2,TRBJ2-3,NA,TGTGCCAGCAGCTTGGGGGGACTAGTGTTAGATACGCAGTATTTT,CASSLGGLVLDTQYF